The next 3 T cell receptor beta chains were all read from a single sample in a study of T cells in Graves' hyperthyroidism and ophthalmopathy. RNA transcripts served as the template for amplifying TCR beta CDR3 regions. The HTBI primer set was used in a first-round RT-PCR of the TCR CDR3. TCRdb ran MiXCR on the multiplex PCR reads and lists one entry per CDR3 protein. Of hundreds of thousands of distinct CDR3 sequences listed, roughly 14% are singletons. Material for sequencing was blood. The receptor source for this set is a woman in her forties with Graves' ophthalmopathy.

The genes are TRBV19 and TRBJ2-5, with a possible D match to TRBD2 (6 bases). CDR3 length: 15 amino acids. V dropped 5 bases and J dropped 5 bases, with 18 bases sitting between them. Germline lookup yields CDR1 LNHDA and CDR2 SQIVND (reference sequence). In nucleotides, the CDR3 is TGTGCCAGTAGTGGAGCGGAACCACGGGGGGAGACCCAGTACTTC. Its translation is CASSGAEPRGETQYF.

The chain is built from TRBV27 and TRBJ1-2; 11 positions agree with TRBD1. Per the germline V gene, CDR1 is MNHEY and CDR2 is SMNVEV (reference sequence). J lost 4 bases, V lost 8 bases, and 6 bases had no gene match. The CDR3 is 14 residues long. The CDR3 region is CASWGTGGSYGYTF. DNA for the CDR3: TGTGCCAGCTGGGGGACAGGGGGGAGCTATGGCTACACCTTC.

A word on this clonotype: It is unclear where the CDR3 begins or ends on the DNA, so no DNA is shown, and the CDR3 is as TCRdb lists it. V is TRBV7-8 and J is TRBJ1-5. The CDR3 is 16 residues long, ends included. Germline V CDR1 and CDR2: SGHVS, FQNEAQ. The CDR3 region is CASSFGNGVQAQPQHF.